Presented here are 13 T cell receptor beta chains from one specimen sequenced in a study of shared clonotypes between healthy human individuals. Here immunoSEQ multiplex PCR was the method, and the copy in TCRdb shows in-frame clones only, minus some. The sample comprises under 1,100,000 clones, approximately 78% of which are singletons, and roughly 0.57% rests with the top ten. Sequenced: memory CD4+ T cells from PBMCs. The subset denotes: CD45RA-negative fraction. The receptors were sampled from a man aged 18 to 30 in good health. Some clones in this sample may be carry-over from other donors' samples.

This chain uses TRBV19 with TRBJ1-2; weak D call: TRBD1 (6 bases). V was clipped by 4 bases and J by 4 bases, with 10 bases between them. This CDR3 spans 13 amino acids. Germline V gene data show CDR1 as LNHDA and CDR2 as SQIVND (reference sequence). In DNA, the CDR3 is TGTGCCAGTAGTAGGGGGCCTGGCTATGGCTACACCTTC. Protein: CASSRGPGYGYTF.

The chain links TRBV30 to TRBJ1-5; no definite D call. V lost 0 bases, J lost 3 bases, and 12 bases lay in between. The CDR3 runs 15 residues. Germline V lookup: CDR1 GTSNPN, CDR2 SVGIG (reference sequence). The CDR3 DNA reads TGTGCCTGGAGTGTACGGTGGGAGTTCAATCAGCCCCAGCATTTT. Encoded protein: CAWSVRWEFNQPQHF. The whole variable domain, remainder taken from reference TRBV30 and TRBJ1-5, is SQTIHQWPATLVQPVGSPLSLECTVEGTSNPNLYWYRQAAGRGLQLLFYSVGIGQISSEVPQNLSASRPQDRQFILSSKKLLLSDSGFYLCAWSVRWEFNQPQHFGDGTRLSIL.

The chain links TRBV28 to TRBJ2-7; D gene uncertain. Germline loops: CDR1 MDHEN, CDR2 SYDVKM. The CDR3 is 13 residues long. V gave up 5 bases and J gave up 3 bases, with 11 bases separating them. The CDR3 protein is CASSPQLNYEQYF. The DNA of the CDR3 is TGTGCCAGCAGTCCCCAGTTGAACTACGAGCAGTACTTC. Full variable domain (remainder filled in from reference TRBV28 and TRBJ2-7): DVKVTQSSRYLVKRTGEKVFLECVQDMDHENMFWYRQDPGLGLRLIYFSYDVKMKEKGDIPEGYSVSREKKERFSLILESASTNQTSMYLCASSPQLNYEQYFGPGTRLTVT.

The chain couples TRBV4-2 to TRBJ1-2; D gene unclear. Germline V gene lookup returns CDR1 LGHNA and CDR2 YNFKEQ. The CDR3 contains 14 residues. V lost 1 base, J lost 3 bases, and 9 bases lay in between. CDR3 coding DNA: TGTGCCAGCAGCCAAGGGGTCTCATACTATGGCTACACCTTC. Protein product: CASSQGVSYYGYTF.

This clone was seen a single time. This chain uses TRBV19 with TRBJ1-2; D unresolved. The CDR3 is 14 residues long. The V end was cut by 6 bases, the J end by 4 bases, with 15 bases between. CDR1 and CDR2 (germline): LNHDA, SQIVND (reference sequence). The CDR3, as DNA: TGTGCCAGTAGGAGGGCAGGTCAAGCCTATGGCTACACCTTC. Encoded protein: CASRRAGQAYGYTF.

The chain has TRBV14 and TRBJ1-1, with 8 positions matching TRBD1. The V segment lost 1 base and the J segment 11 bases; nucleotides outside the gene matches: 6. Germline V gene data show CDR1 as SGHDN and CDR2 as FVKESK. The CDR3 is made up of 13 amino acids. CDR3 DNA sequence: TGTGCCAGCAGCCAAGGGACAGGGAATAGGGCTTTCTTT. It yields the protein CASSQGTGNRAFF.

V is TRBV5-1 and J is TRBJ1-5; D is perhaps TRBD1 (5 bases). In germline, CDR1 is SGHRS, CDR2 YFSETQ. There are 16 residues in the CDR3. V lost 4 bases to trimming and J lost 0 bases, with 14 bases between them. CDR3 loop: CASSLNRNDSNQPQHF. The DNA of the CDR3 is TGCGCCAGCAGCCTAAACAGGAACGATAGCAATCAGCCCCAGCATTTT.

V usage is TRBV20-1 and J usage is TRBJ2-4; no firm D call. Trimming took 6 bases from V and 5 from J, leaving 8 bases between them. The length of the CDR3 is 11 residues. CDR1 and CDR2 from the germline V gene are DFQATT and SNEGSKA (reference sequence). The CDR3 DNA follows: TGCAGTGCCGAAAGGGAAAACATTCAGTACTTC. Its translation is CSAERENIQYF.

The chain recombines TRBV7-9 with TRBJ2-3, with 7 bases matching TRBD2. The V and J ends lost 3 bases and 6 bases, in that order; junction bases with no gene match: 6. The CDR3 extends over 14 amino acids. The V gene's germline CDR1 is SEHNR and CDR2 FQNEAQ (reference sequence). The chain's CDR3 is CASSFGGSSDTQYF. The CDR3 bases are TGTGCCAGCAGCTTCGGCGGGAGTTCGGATACGCAGTATTTT.

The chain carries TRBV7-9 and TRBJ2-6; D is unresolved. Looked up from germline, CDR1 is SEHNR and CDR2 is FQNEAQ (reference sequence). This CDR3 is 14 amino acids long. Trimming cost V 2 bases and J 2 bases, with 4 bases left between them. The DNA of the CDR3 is TGTGCCAGCAGCTTATTGCCTGGGGCCAACGTCCTGACTTTC. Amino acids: CASSLLPGANVLTF.

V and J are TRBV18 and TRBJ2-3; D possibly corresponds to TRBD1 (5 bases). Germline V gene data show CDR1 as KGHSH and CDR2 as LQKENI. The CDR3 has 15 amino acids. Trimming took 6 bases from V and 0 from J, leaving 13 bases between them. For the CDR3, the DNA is TGTGCCAGCTCTGAAAACCCAGGGAGCACAGATACGCAGTATTTT. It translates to CASSENPGSTDTQYF.

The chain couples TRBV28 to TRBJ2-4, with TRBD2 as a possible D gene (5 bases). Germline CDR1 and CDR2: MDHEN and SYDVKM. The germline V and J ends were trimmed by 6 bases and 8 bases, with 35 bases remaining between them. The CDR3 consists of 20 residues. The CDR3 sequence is CASSPRFGRWSSEPQYIQYF. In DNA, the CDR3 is TGTGCCAGCAGCCCTCGTTTTGGGAGATGGTCTTCAGAGCCCCAATACATTCAGTACTTC.

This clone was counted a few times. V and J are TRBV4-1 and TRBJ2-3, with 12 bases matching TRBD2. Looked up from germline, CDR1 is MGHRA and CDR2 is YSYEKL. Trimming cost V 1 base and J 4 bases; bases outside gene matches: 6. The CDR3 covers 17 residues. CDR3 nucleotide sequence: TGCGCCAGCAGCCAAGTCTCTAGCGGGAGGGATGCAGATACGCAGTATTTT. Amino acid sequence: CASSQVSSGRDADTQYF.